The table lists the clone carrying this T cell receptor (beta chain) with a few counts. Its antigen is not known. The length of the CDR3 is 15 residues. CDR1 and CDR2 from the germline V gene are SGHAT and FQDESV (reference sequence). Trimming removed 4 bases at V and 5 bases at J, with 16 bases between. The data were taken from a study of T cells after yellow fever vaccination. Findings and caveats of the study: At approximately 96% for CD4 and approximately 89% for CD8, most primary-vaccination clones showed up again after the booster. Just a small share of clonotypes turned up in the CD4 compartment as well as the CD8 compartment.

From the 5' RACE reads, TCRdb called clonotypes with MiXCR, one entry per CDR3 protein. Here the sample spans about 300,000 distinct CDR3 sequences, 8.7% being singletons. The sample in question was CD4+ T cells sorted from PBMCs, obtained 5 days after the yellow fever booster vaccination. V gene TRBV11-1 combines with J gene TRBJ2-3; D may be TRBD1 or TRBD2 (5 bases each). The receptor's source is a man aged 18 to 29 who received the YFV17D yellow fever vaccine. The CDR3 DNA follows: TGTGCCAGCAGCTCGGGGACCCTAAGAGGAGATACGCAGTATTTT. It codes for CASSSGTLRGDTQYF.